These T cell receptor beta chains were read from a single sample in a study of T cell responses to AZD1222 COVID-19 vaccine. Only in-frame clones appear in the TCRdb table, and some are missing; sequencing was by immunoSEQ multiplex PCR. Of about 120,000 clones detected, 92% appear once; the ten largest clones hold 14%. This specimen was peripheral blood, taken on day 0 of AZD1222 vaccination. The receptors here all came from an adult in good health. Each CDR3 is given with its conserved first and last residue. D genes are given only for firm matches. Clone size is given for some rows only: seen once, a few or many times, or a class if the clone is expanded.

TRBJ1-4 TRBV27 TRBD1 . CASSPDRVGKLFF TGTGCCAGCAGTCCCGACAGGGTAGGAAAACTGTTTTTT
TRBJ2-7 TRBV2 TRBD1 . CASIRGSYEQYF TGTGCCAGCATCAGGGGGTCCTACGAGCAGTACTTC
TRBJ1-2 TRBV5-4 . . CASSSQVSFGYTF TGTGCCAGCAGCTCACAGGTTTCTTTCGGCTACACCTTC
TRBJ2-7 TRBV27 . . CASRTGYGEQYF TGTGCCAGCAGAACAGGGTACGGCGAGCAGTACTTC
TRBJ1-1 TRBV6-2/TRBV6-3 . . CASSYSETLNTEAFF TGTGCCAGCAGTTACTCGGAGACTTTGAACACTGAAGCTTTCTTT
TRBJ2-2 TRBV24-1 . . CATSDPGTLTGELFF TGTGCCACCAGTGACCCCGGGACGCTCACCGGGGAGCTGTTTTTT
TRBJ2-1 TRBV30 . . CAWQGIRNEQFF TGTGCCTGGCAGGGGATTCGGAATGAGCAGTTCTTC
TRBJ1-5 TRBV6-4 . . CARAGGNQPQHF TGTGCCAGAGCGGGGGGCAATCAGCCCCAGCATTTT
TRBJ1-1 TRBV10-3 . . CAISEEVLNTEAFF TGTGCCATCAGTGAGGAGGTTCTGAACACTGAAGCTTTCTTT
TRBJ2-7 TRBV6-2/TRBV6-3 TRBD1 . CASSPSDRASYEQYF TGTGCCAGCAGTCCCTCGGACAGGGCGTCCTACGAGCAGTACTTC
TRBJ2-7 TRBV19 TRBD1 . CASAFGGQGAYEQYF TGTGCCAGTGCCTTTGGCGGGCAGGGGGCCTACGAGCAGTACTTC
TRBJ2-5 TRBV18 . . CASSPPAGNQETQYF TGTGCCAGCTCACCACCGGCAGGGAACCAAGAGACCCAGTACTTC
TRBJ2-7 TRBV6-2/TRBV6-3 . . CASSPAGLYEQYF TGTGCCAGCAGCCCCGCCGGTCTCTACGAGCAGTACTTC
TRBJ2-1 TRBV5-4 TRBD2 . CASSLYLAASYNEQFF TGTGCCAGCAGCTTGTACCTAGCGGCCTCCTACAATGAGCAGTTCTTC
TRBJ2-3 TRBV30 . . CAWSVRGGTDTQYF TGTGCCTGGAGTGTTAGGGGCGGCACAGATACGCAGTATTTT
TRBJ1-2 TRBV30 . . CATDTWAAGNYGYTF TGTGCCACTGATACTTGGGCCGCGGGGAACTATGGCTACACCTTC
TRBJ1-3 TRBV6-6 TRBD1 . CASSYRQGTDTIYF TGTGCCAGCAGTTACCGACAGGGCACGGACACCATATATTTT
TRBJ2-6 TRBV4-3 . once CASSQDSHSGANVLTF TGCGCCAGCAGCCAAGACAGCCACTCTGGGGCCAACGTCCTGACTTTC
TRBJ2-4 TRBV4-3 . . CASSQDIGPKFNIQYF TGCGCCAGCAGCCAAGATATAGGACCCAAGTTTAACATTCAGTACTTC
TRBJ2-7 TRBV18 . . CASSPAGQEGQYF TGTGCCAGCTCACCGGCGGGCCAAGAGGGGCAGTACTTC
TRBJ2-7 TRBV6-6 TRBD1 . CASRDPGQGYEQYF TGTGCCAGCAGGGATCCGGGACAGGGGTACGAGCAGTACTTC
TRBJ2-5 TRBV5-1 TRBD2 . CASSKGLAGNQETQYF TGCGCCAGCAGCAAGGGACTAGCGGGGAATCAAGAGACCCAGTACTTC
TRBJ2-2 TRBV27 . . CASSLFSGQNANTGELFF TGTGCCAGCAGTTTATTTTCGGGACAAAACGCGAACACCGGGGAGCTGTTTTTT
TRBJ2-7 TRBV7-8 . . CASSLGTANYEQYF TGTGCCAGCAGCTTAGGGACAGCAAACTACGAGCAGTACTTC
TRBJ1-1 TRBV4-3 TRBD1 . CASSQDTQGLAEAFF TGCGCCAGCAGCCAAGACACACAGGGGTTAGCTGAAGCTTTCTTT
TRBJ2-4 TRBV28 . . CASRPRGEGGKNIQYF TGTGCCAGCAGACCGCGAGGGGAAGGAGGCAAAAACATTCAGTACTTC
TRBJ1-1 TRBV19 TRBD1 once CASEDRGNTEAFF TGTGCCAGTGAGGACAGGGGGAACACTGAAGCTTTCTTT
TRBJ2-7 TRBV6-5 . . CASSYGRDYEQYF TGTGCCAGCAGTTATGGTAGGGACTACGAGCAGTACTTC
TRBJ2-3 TRBV4-3 . . CASSLEHGSSIADTQYF TGCGCCAGCAGCCTCGAACATGGCTCAAGTATAGCAGATACGCAGTATTTT
TRBJ1-2 TRBV7-2 . . CASRLQGSGRYGYTF TGTGCCAGCAGACTTCAGGGATCCGGACGGTATGGCTACACCTTC
TRBJ1-4 TRBV19 . . CASSPPEPGFNEKLFF TGTGCCAGTAGTCCACCCGAACCGGGATTCAATGAAAAACTGTTTTTT
TRBJ2-7 TRBV12-3/TRBV12-4 . . CASSLQSGGEQYF TGTGCCAGCAGTTTACAATCTGGGGGCGAGCAGTACTTC
TRBJ2-6 TRBV19 . . CASSKQGPGVSSGANVLTF TGTGCCAGTAGTAAGCAGGGTCCTGGGGTGAGTTCTGGGGCCAACGTCCTGACTTTC
TRBJ2-7 TRBV28 . . CASSLRGYEQYF TGTGCCAGCAGTCTAAGGGGCTACGAGCAGTACTTC
TRBJ2-1 TRBV5-3 TRBD2 . CARSFIRTSGGATLDNEQFF TGTGCCAGAAGCTTTATCCGGACTAGCGGGGGGGCCACGTTGGACAATGAGCAGTTCTTC
TRBJ2-7 TRBV19 . . CASSKQGKSSYEQYF TGTGCCAGTAGTAAACAGGGTAAGAGTTCCTACGAGCAGTACTTC
TRBJ1-1 TRBV7-9 . . CASSPWGADTEAFF TGTGCCAGCAGCCCCTGGGGGGCTGACACTGAAGCTTTCTTT
TRBJ2-4 TRBV5-5 . . CASSSLVRDTTQLAKNIQYF TGTGCCAGCAGCTCGCTCGTTCGGGACACAACTCAATTAGCCAAAAACATTCAGTACTTC
TRBJ2-7 TRBV6-5 TRBD1 once CASSYSTQGAGGEQYF TGTGCCAGCAGTTACTCGACTCAGGGGGCAGGTGGCGAGCAGTACTTC
TRBJ2-7 TRBV7-9 TRBD1 . CASSKGAGYEQYF TGTGCCAGCAGCAAGGGGGCAGGCTACGAGCAGTACTTC
TRBJ2-5 TRBV29-1 . . CSVEGSGQETQYF TGCAGCGTTGAAGGCTCGGGACAAGAGACCCAGTACTTC
TRBJ2-7 TRBV6-5 TRBD1 . CASSMTGWNEQYF TGTGCCAGCAGTATGACAGGGTGGAACGAGCAGTACTTC
TRBJ1-4 TRBV6-5 . . CASSYSPGTGEKLFF TGTGCCAGCAGTTACTCGCCGGGTACAGGTGAAAAACTGTTTTTT
TRBJ2-5 TRBV5-6 . . CASSFRDTYQETQYF TGTGCCAGCAGCTTCCGGGACACCTACCAAGAGACCCAGTACTTC
TRBJ1-1 TRBV13 . . CASSLAGFRTEAFF TGTGCCAGCAGCCTCGCGGGTTTTCGCACTGAAGCTTTCTTT
TRBJ2-7 TRBV5-1 . once CASSSQGAYEQYF TGCGCCAGCAGCTCTCAGGGAGCCTACGAGCAGTACTTC
TRBJ1-1 TRBV15 . . CATSLVGASEAFF TGTGCCACCAGCCTAGTGGGGGCATCTGAAGCTTTCTTT
TRBJ2-7 TRBV5-8 . . CASSLGWQAYEQYF TGTGCCAGCAGCTTGGGCTGGCAGGCCTACGAGCAGTACTTC
TRBJ1-5 TRBV19 . . CASTMLEYSNQPQHF TGTGCCAGTACTATGTTGGAATATAGCAATCAGCCCCAGCATTTT
TRBJ2-7 TRBV12-3/TRBV12-4 . . CASLTGSGEQYF TGTGCCAGCCTGACCGGGTCGGGCGAGCAGTACTTC
TRBJ2-5 TRBV29-1 . . CSGGVGETQYF TGCAGCGGCGGGGTTGGAGAGACCCAGTACTTC
TRBJ2-7 TRBV7-9 TRBD1 . CASSLVSSWDRLSYEQYF TGTGCCAGCAGCTTAGTTTCCTCCTGGGACAGATTATCCTACGAGCAGTACTTC